One sample yielded the 6 T cell receptor beta chains listed below, sequenced in a study of T cells after yellow fever vaccination. TCRdb ran MiXCR on the 5' RACE reads and lists one entry per CDR3 protein. This sample yields under 300,000 distinct CDR3 sequences, of which under 15% are seen a single time; about 0.51% belongs to the top ten. This sample comprised CD4+ T cells sorted from PBMCs, obtained 45 days after the yellow fever booster vaccination. All receptors come from a young man who received the YFV17D yellow fever vaccine.

This clonotype was counted only a few times. The chain couples TRBV29-1 to TRBJ2-3; D gene ambiguous. Trimming stripped 3 bases from V and 0 bases from J, with 7 bases between. Per the germline V gene, CDR1 is SQVTM and CDR2 is ANQGSEA. CDR3 length equals 13 residues. CDR3 nucleotides: TGCAGCGTTGAGAAGACTAGCACAGATACGCAGTATTTT. Translated, it gives CSVEKTSTDTQYF.

This clonotype was recorded a few times. The chain joins TRBV15 to TRBJ1-2; D ambiguous. CDR3 length equals 12 residues. CDR1 is LNHNV, CDR2 YYDKDF, per germline (reference sequence). The V gene lost 0 bases and the J gene lost 8 bases, with 7 bases spanning the gap. The CDR3 DNA is TGTGCCACCAGCAGAGATTTCATCGGCTACACCTTC. Protein: CATSRDFIGYTF.

This clonotype was found a few times. This chain's CDR3 is CAWSGQTNEKLFF. The CDR3 DNA reads as TGTGCCTGGAGTGGACAGACTAATGAAAAACTGTTTTTT. The chain carries TRBV30 and TRBJ1-4; D perhaps matches TRBD1 (5 bases). Germline lookup yields CDR1 GTSNPN and CDR2 SVGIG (reference sequence). V lost 1 base and J lost 2, with 5 bases in between. The CDR3 consists of 13 residues.

This clonotype occurred a few times. The gene calls are TRBV20-1 and TRBJ2-7; 9 bases fit TRBD1. The CDR3 extends over 14 amino acids. Per germline, CDR1 DFQATT and CDR2 SNEGSKA (reference sequence). J was trimmed by 4 bases and V by 4 bases; bases with no gene match: 8. The DNA for the CDR3 is TGCAGTGCTAAGGACCGGGACAGGGTATACGAGCAGTACTTC. Protein: CSAKDRDRVYEQYF.

The chain carries TRBV6-1 and TRBJ2-4; 9 positions match TRBD2. CDR1 and CDR2 from the germline V gene are MNHNS and SASEGT. CDR3 length: 18 amino acids. V was clipped by 5 bases and J by 5 bases; unmatched bases: 16. The CDR3 protein is CASSIGGELAGTQNIQYF. For the CDR3, the DNA is TGTGCCAGCAGTATCGGGGGGGAGCTAGCGGGAACGCAAAACATTCAGTACTTC.

This clonotype was observed a handful of times. The chain combines TRBV29-1 with TRBJ2-5; TRBD2 agrees at 7 bases. This CDR3 contains 11 residues. CDR1 SQVTM and CDR2 ANQGSEA come from the germline V gene. V shed 7 bases, J shed 2 bases, and the junction held 1 base outside the gene matches. CDR3 sequence reads: CSGGLQETQYF. CDR3 sequence (DNA): TGCAGCGGGGGACTACAAGAGACCCAGTACTTC.